The 6 T cell receptor beta chains below were found in one sample sequenced in a study of T cell responses to AZD1222 COVID-19 vaccine. Using immunoSEQ multiplex PCR, the repertoire was profiled, and TCRdb retains in-frame clones only, with some absent. Among 55,000 to 75,000 clones listed, roughly 90% were seen once. The specimen was peripheral blood, collected on day 0 of AZD1222 vaccination. These TCRs come from an adult in good health.

The rearrangement joins TRBV7-3 to TRBJ2-3, with 9 bases that match TRBD2. V shed 4 bases and J 1 base; nucleotides not matched to a gene: 6. This CDR3 comprises 16 residues. CDR1 and CDR2 (germline): SGHTA, FQGTGA. This chain's CDR3 is CASSWGLALRTDTQYF. The CDR3 region has the DNA TGTGCCAGCAGCTGGGGACTAGCCCTACGCACAGATACGCAGTATTTT.

This clone was seen a handful of times. The rearrangement links TRBV11-2 to TRBJ2-5; possibly TRBD1 or TRBD2 for D (5 bases each). Germline CDR1 reads SGHAT; CDR2 reads FQNNGV. V lost 4 bases and J lost 2, with 8 bases in between. CDR3 length: 13 residues. CDR3 residues: CASSWGRQETQYF. DNA of the CDR3: TGTGCCAGCAGCTGGGGACGGCAAGAGACCCAGTACTTC.

V gene TRBV7-2 combines with J gene TRBJ2-5; D possibly uses TRBD1 or TRBD2 (5 bases each). The CDR3 extends over 16 amino acids. V lost 2 bases and J 4 bases, leaving 17 bases between the germline ends. Germline CDR1 is SGHTA and CDR2 is FQGNSA. The CDR3 region is CASSLQPGRLIETQYF. CDR3 in DNA: TGTGCCAGCAGCTTACAACCGGGACGGTTAATAGAGACCCAGTACTTC.

The J gene is TRBJ1-1, the V gene TRBV5-4; TRBD1 is a possible D gene (5 bases). CDR3 length: 14 amino acids. V lost 4 bases and J lost 1, with 11 bases in between. The germline V gene has CDR1 SGHNT and CDR2 YYREEE (reference sequence). The CDR3 nucleotides read TGTGCCAGCAGCACGGGACTGCAGAACACTGAAGCTTTCTTT. It codes for CASSTGLQNTEAFF. The full variable domain, in which reference TRBV5-4 and TRBJ1-1 provide the parts outside the CDR3, is ETGVTQSPTHLIKTRGQQVTLRCSSQSGHNTVSWYQQALGQGPQFIFQYYREEENGRGNFPPRFSGLQFPNYSSELNVNALELDDSALYLCASSTGLQNTEAFFGQGTRLTVV.

The V call is TRBV29-1, the J call TRBJ2-7, with D tentatively TRBD2 (5 bases). With 3 bases removed from V and 3 bases from J, the gap between germline ends came to 12 bases. The CDR3 length is 13 residues. Germline CDR1 is SQVTM and CDR2 is ANQGSEA. CDR3 sequence (DNA): TGCAGCGTTGAGACGGGGTCGCGCTACGAGCAGTACTTC. Encoded protein: CSVETGSRYEQYF.

The table lists this clone with a few counts. The rearrangement joins TRBV6-2 or TRBV6-3 to TRBJ2-3, with 10 nucleotides matching TRBD1. CDR1 and CDR2 (germline): MNHEY, SVGEGT. The J segment lost 4 bases and the V segment lost 6 bases, leaving 4 bases of the junction unmatched. The CDR3 totals 14 residues. The CDR3 region is CASSLTGGPDTQYF. CDR3 coding DNA: TGTGCCAGCAGCTTGACAGGGGGCCCAGATACGCAGTATTTT.